One and the same sample provided the 31 T cell receptor beta chains below, sequenced in a study of T-cell reconstitution after alpha-beta-depleted transplantation in children. For TCRbeta, the library was prepared with unique molecular identifiers. TCRdb fed the PCR reads into MiXCR, producing one record per CDR3 protein. The sample has about 250,000 distinct CDR3 sequences, under 30% seen once. The sequences come from PBMCs, mostly from graft donor cells, collected 360 days after TCRalphabeta/CD19-depleted stem cell transplant. The source is a female patient aged 2-15 years who had a stem cell transplant for congenital amegakaryocytic thrombocytopenia, so the T cells may come from the graft donor.

The gene calls are TRBV25-1 and TRBJ2-5, with D perhaps being TRBD1 or TRBD2 (5 bases each). V was pared by 3 bases and J by 4 bases, with 9 bases between. Germline CDR1 reads MGHDK; CDR2 reads SYGVNS. The CDR3 is 13 residues long. The DNA for the CDR3 is TGTGCCAGCAGTGAGTACGGGGCAGAGACCCAGTACTTC. It codes for CASSEYGAETQYF.

The rearrangement uses TRBV5-1 and TRBJ2-1; 7 bases line up with TRBD2. V was clipped by 1 base and J by 5 bases; unmatched bases: 15. Germline CDR1 and CDR2: SGHRS and YFSETQ. CDR3 length: 18 residues. The CDR3 nucleotides read TGCGCCAGCAGCTTGACTAGCGCACACCGGAGGCAACACAATGAGCAGTTCTTC. Its protein is CASSLTSAHRRQHNEQFF.

This clonotype has just a few counts. This sequence joins TRBV11-3 and TRBJ2-7; 9 bases align to TRBD2. This CDR3 contains 14 residues. The germline gives CDR1 SGHNT, CDR2 YENEEA. Trimming took 4 bases from V and 6 from J; bases not matched to a gene: 7. The CDR3 DNA follows: TGTGCCAGCAGCTGGACTAGCGACGGGGTCGAGCAGTACTTC. This encodes CASSWTSDGVEQYF.

The chain combines TRBV27 with TRBJ2-5; 13 bases are a match to TRBD2. V dropped 8 bases and J dropped 5; count of bases not matched to a gene: 14. The CDR3 totals 17 residues. In germline, CDR1 is MNHEY, CDR2 SMNVEV (reference sequence). The DNA for the CDR3 is TGTGCCAGCGGGGTTAAGACTAGCGGGGGGACCGGGGAGACCCAGTACTTC. It encodes CASGVKTSGGTGETQYF.

The chain joins TRBV12-3 or TRBV12-4 to TRBJ1-3; D is unresolved. Trimming cost V 3 bases and J 0 bases, with 12 bases left between them. The CDR3 length is 16 residues. CDR3 in amino acids: CASSFQRRVSGNTIYF. In DNA, the CDR3 is TGTGCCAGCAGTTTCCAGAGGCGGGTCTCTGGAAACACCATATATTTT.

This clonotype turned up a few times. The chain recombines TRBV3-1 with TRBJ2-3, with 10 nucleotides matching TRBD2. V dropped 6 bases and J dropped 1; count of bases not matched to a gene: 4. The CDR3 spans 15 residues. The germline gives CDR1 LGHDT, CDR2 YNNKEL (reference sequence). The CDR3 DNA follows: TGTGCCAGCAGGATTAGCGGGGGGCGCACAGATACGCAGTATTTT. Its translation is CASRISGGRTDTQYF.

This clonotype was recorded at least ten times. V is TRBV5-1 and J is TRBJ2-1, with D maybe TRBD2 (5 bases). CDR1 and CDR2 (germline): SGHRS, YFSETQ. The ends were cut back, 4 bases at V and 1 base at J, with 12 bases in the middle. This CDR3 has 15 amino acids. For the CDR3, the DNA is TGCGCCAGCAGCGCCGGACTGAGGTCCTACAATGAGCAGTTCTTC. As protein: CASSAGLRSYNEQFF.

This clonotype was counted many times. The V call is TRBV5-6, the J call TRBJ2-3, with D hard to call. Germline V gene data show CDR1 as SGHDT and CDR2 as YYEEEE. The germline V and J ends were trimmed by 0 bases and 1 base, with 3 bases remaining between them. There are 13 residues in the CDR3. CDR3 amino acids: CASSLEGTDTQYF. The CDR3, as DNA: TGTGCCAGCAGCTTGGAAGGCACAGATACGCAGTATTTT.

The rearrangement links TRBV2 to TRBJ2-5, with D possibly matching TRBD2 (7 bases). The germline V gene encodes CDR1 SNHLY and CDR2 FYNNEI. V lost 8 bases, J lost 5 bases, and 21 bases lay in between. CDR3 length equals 15 residues. The CDR3 loop reads CASGGAGASLETQYF. As DNA, the CDR3 is TGTGCCAGCGGGGGGGCGGGGGCGAGTCTCGAGACCCAGTACTTC. Combining the CDR3 with reference TRBV2 and TRBJ2-5 gives the whole variable domain EPEVTQTPSHQVTQMGQEVILRCVPISNHLYFYWYRQILGQKVEFLVSFYNNEISEKSEIFDDQFSVERPDGSNFTLKIRSTKLEDSAMYFCASGGAGASLETQYFGPGTRLLVL.

This rearrangement joins TRBV5-1 to TRBJ2-5, with TRBD1 as a possible D gene (5 bases). V gave up 0 bases and J gave up 5 bases, with 14 bases separating them. Germline V gene data show CDR1 as SGHRS and CDR2 as YFSETQ. The CDR3 contains 15 residues. As DNA, the CDR3 is TGCGCCAGCAGCTTGGAGGGGCGACCCGGGGAGACCCAGTACTTC. This gives the protein CASSLEGRPGETQYF. Using reference TRBV5-1 and TRBJ2-5 for the parts outside the CDR3, the full variable domain is KAGVTQTPRYLIKTRGQQVTLSCSPISGHRSVSWYQQTPGQGLQFLFEYFSETQRNKGNFPGRFSGRQFSNSRSEMNVSTLELGDSALYLCASSLEGRPGETQYFGPGTRLLVL.

This clonotype was seen only a few times. CDR3 DNA sequence: TGTGCCACGGGATCTCCACCGACGGGGACCGGGGAGCTGTTTTTT. Residues: CATGSPPTGTGELFF. V usage is TRBV12-3 or TRBV12-4 and J usage is TRBJ2-2; maybe TRBD2 (5 bases). V gave up 10 bases and J gave up 5 bases, with 20 bases separating them. The CDR3 length is 15 residues.

This chain connects TRBV12-3 or TRBV12-4 to TRBJ1-2; 7 bases are shared with TRBD1. The CDR3 runs 14 residues. V shed 5 bases and J 5 bases; nucleotides not matched to a gene: 8. The CDR3 protein is CASSHRQGGYGYTF. CDR3 sequence (DNA): TGTGCCAGCAGTCACCGACAGGGAGGTTATGGCTACACCTTC.

This clonotype has only a few counts. The chain uses TRBV20-1 and TRBJ1-5; D gene unclear. The V end was cut by 0 bases, the J end by 7 bases, with 10 bases between. The CDR3 loop spans 13 amino acids. Germline CDR1 DFQATT, CDR2 SNEGSKA (reference sequence). CDR3 loop: CSAREQVWQPQHF. For the CDR3, the DNA is TGCAGTGCTAGAGAGCAGGTCTGGCAGCCCCAGCATTTT.

A few counts support this clonotype. The chain has TRBV5-5 and TRBJ1-5, with TRBD1 as a possible D gene (5 bases). The CDR3 is made up of 14 amino acids. V gave up 0 bases and J gave up 7 bases, with 11 bases separating them. Germline values: CDR1 SGHKS, CDR2 YYEKEE (reference sequence). The CDR3 nucleotides read TGTGCCAGCAGCTTGGAGGCGGGACGCCAGCCCCAGCATTTT. Its translation: CASSLEAGRQPQHF.

The J gene is TRBJ2-7, the V gene TRBV5-6; D perhaps matches TRBD2 (5 bases). V was pared by 0 bases and J by 5 bases, with 18 bases between. CDR3 size: 16 residues. From germline, CDR1 is SGHDT and CDR2 YYEEEE. The CDR3 nucleotides read TGTGCCAGCAGCTTGGCGGGAACAAGCACACTCCACGAGCAGTACTTC. Its translation: CASSLAGTSTLHEQYF. Drawing the rest from reference TRBV5-6 and TRBJ2-7, the complete variable domain is DAGVTQSPTHLIKTRGQQVTLRCSPKSGHDTVSWYQQALGQGPQFIFQYYEEEERQRGNFPDRFSGHQFPNYSSELNVNALLLGDSALYLCASSLAGTSTLHEQYFGPGTRLTVT.

This clonotype has ten or more counts. The chain combines TRBV12-3 or TRBV12-4 with TRBJ2-7; TRBD2 is a possible D gene (7 bases). This CDR3 spans 14 amino acids. Trimming cost V 6 bases and J 4 bases, with 16 bases left between them. This CDR3 is CASSRGGDIYEQYF. The DNA of the CDR3 is TGTGCCAGCAGCCGAGGGGGGGACATATACGAGCAGTACTTC.

The DNA for the CDR3 is TGTGCCAGCAGCCAAGGAGTCGGTGAGCAGTTCTTC. It yields the protein CASSQGVGEQFF. The chain uses TRBV14 and TRBJ2-1, with unresolved D. Germline lookup yields CDR1 SGHDN and CDR2 FVKESK. This CDR3 has 12 amino acids. V was clipped by 1 base and J by 9 bases, with 7 bases between them.

The rearrangement uses TRBV29-1 and TRBJ1-3; 8 bases fit TRBD1. Germline assignment: CDR1 SQVTM and CDR2 ANQGSEA. The CDR3 totals 13 residues. J was trimmed by 2 bases and V by 6 bases; bases with no gene match: 3. This CDR3 reads CSVARGPGNTIYF. The CDR3 DNA sequence: TGCAGCGTGGCCAGGGGGCCTGGAAACACCATATATTTT.

This clonotype appeared many times. The chain links TRBV11-2 to TRBJ2-5; a weak D match, TRBD1 (5 bases). The CDR3 contains 14 residues. V lost 3 bases and J 5 bases, leaving 13 bases between the germline ends. CDR1 and CDR2 (germline): SGHAT, FQNNGV. CDR3 loop: CASSLGRVGETQYF. CDR3 nucleotides: TGTGCCAGCAGCTTGGGCAGGGTAGGGGAGACCCAGTACTTC.

Concerning this clonotype: Here the CDR3 omits its conserved ending phenylalanine or tryptophan, so a read error is the likely source. The rearrangement links TRBV5-1 to TRBJ1-2; D gene unclear. The V and J ends lost 0 bases and 1 base respectively, with 10 bases between them. CDR1 and CDR2 from the germline V gene are SGHRS and YFSETQ. This CDR3 is built from 15 residues. As DNA, the CDR3 is TGCGCCAGCAGCTTGGAGGCGGCCTATAACTATGGCTACACCTGC. It encodes CASSLEAAYNYGYTC.

V is TRBV5-1 and J is TRBJ2-5; TRBD1 aligns across 7 bases. Trimming at V came to 4 bases and at J to 3 bases, leaving 3 bases not matched to a gene. The CDR3 runs to 13 residues. Looked up from germline, CDR1 is SGHRS and CDR2 is YFSETQ. The CDR3 sequence is CASSTGTEETQYF. The CDR3 nucleotides are TGCGCCAGCAGCACGGGGACAGAAGAGACCCAGTACTTC.

This sequence joins TRBV28 and TRBJ2-5; no clear D. The CDR3 has 14 residues. Trimming took off 6 bases at V and 1 base at J, with 12 bases between the two ends. Per germline, CDR1 MDHEN and CDR2 SYDVKM. CDR3: CASRTHAGQETQYF. CDR3 bases: TGTGCCAGCAGGACGCACGCCGGCCAAGAGACCCAGTACTTC.

The sample holds a few counts of this clonotype. The chain joins TRBV6-5 to TRBJ2-3; D perhaps matches TRBD1 (6 bases). The CDR3 extends over 16 amino acids. The V gene lost 4 bases and the J gene lost 1 base, with 15 bases spanning the gap. Germline CDR1 reads MNHEY; CDR2 reads SVGAGI. The CDR3: CASSSPRQEGTDTQYF. CDR3 bases: TGTGCCAGCAGTTCCCCAAGACAGGAAGGCACAGATACGCAGTATTTT.

This chain connects TRBV5-1 to TRBJ2-1, with 10 positions matching TRBD2. The CDR3 totals 17 residues. V lost 0 bases to trimming and J lost 3 bases; unmatched junction nucleotides: 6. CDR1 is SGHRS, CDR2 YFSETQ, per germline. Written as DNA, the CDR3 is TGCGCCAGCAGCTTGGGGCCCCTAGCGGGGGTCTACAATGAGCAGTTCTTC. As protein: CASSLGPLAGVYNEQFF.

This clonotype showed up just a few times. The chain is built from TRBV2 and TRBJ1-2; D remains unclear. Germline-derived CDR1 and CDR2 are SNHLY and FYNNEI. The CDR3 covers 13 residues. The germline V and J ends were trimmed by 4 bases and 2 bases, with 8 bases remaining between them. The CDR3 bases are TGTGCCAGCAGTGTAAAAGGGAACTATGGCTACACCTTC. Translating gives CASSVKGNYGYTF. The whole variable domain, remainder taken from reference TRBV2 and TRBJ1-2, is EPEVTQTPSHQVTQMGQEVILRCVPISNHLYFYWYRQILGQKVEFLVSFYNNEISEKSEIFDDQFSVERPDGSNFTLKIRSTKLEDSAMYFCASSVKGNYGYTFGSGTRLTVV.

V gene TRBV4-1 combines with J gene TRBJ1-3; D is possibly TRBD1 (5 bases). Germline CDR1 reads MGHRA; CDR2 reads YSYEKL. This CDR3 comprises 18 residues. Trimming removed 1 base at V and 2 bases at J, with 18 bases between. Here the CDR3 DNA reads TGCGCCAGCAGCCAAGGGGGGATTGAGAGTATTACTGGAAACACCATATATTTT. As protein: CASSQGGIESITGNTIYF.

This clonotype was seen once. Because the CDR3 is missing its conserved closing phenylalanine or tryptophan, this is likely a read error. This sequence joins TRBV28 and TRBJ2-1; D may be TRBD1 or TRBD2 (5 bases each). The V gene's germline CDR1 is MDHEN and CDR2 SYDVKM. V was shortened by 6 bases and J by 1 base, with 13 bases between the two germline ends. The CDR3 consists of 15 residues. This chain's CDR3 is CASRGRERSYNEQFY. CDR3 in DNA: TGTGCCAGCAGGGGCAGGGAGAGGTCCTACAATGAGCAGTTCTAC.

The rearrangement uses TRBV13 and TRBJ2-6, with D perhaps matching TRBD1 or TRBD2 (5 bases each). The CDR3 totals 17 residues. V lost 1 base to trimming and J lost 1 base, with 11 bases between them. Germline V CDR1 and CDR2: PRHDT, FYEKMQ (reference sequence). DNA for the CDR3: TGTGCCAGCAGCTTAGAGGGACGTATGTCTGGGGCCAACGTCCTGACTTTC. Translating gives CASSLEGRMSGANVLTF.

J is TRBJ2-3 and V is TRBV5-1; TRBD1 aligns across 9 bases. Trimming cost V 2 bases and J 2 bases; bases outside gene matches: 3. CDR1 SGHRS and CDR2 YFSETQ come from the germline V gene. The CDR3 has 15 amino acids. The CDR3 DNA follows: TGCGCCAGCAGCTTCTGGGACAGGGACACAGATACGCAGTATTTT. Translation: CASSFWDRDTDTQYF.

This clonotype was recorded at least ten times. CDR3 sequence: CASSVMLATNEQFF. CDR3 nucleotides: TGTGCCAGCAGCGTGATGCTAGCCACCAATGAGCAGTTCTTC. This chain joins TRBV9 and TRBJ2-1; a possible D gene is TRBD2 (5 bases). Germline V gene lookup returns CDR1 SGDLS and CDR2 YYNGEE. CDR3 length equals 14 residues. Trimming left V 2 bases short and J 6 bases short, with 12 bases between.

The table lists this clonotype with a few counts. The chain couples TRBV30 to TRBJ1-2; no reliable D call. This CDR3 comprises 16 residues. Per the germline V gene, CDR1 is GTSNPN and CDR2 is SVGIG (reference sequence). Trimming cost V 0 bases and J 4 bases, with 18 bases left between them. In nucleotides, the CDR3 is TGTGCCTGGAGTGTGCTGAGGTTTGGGCAGTTCTATGGCTACACCTTC. Translated, it gives CAWSVLRFGQFYGYTF.